Only a few counts were recorded for the clone carrying this T cell receptor (beta chain). This CDR3 is built from 12 residues. Germline V gives CDR1 SGHRS, CDR2 YFSETQ. V shed 7 bases and J shed 3 bases, with 10 bases lying between them. In the original processing: The authors estimated nucleated cell counts from reference gene primer amplification. Profiled with immunoSEQ multiplex PCR; TCRdb holds only in-frame clones, not every one. Clone size and the V and J calls come from that table; the DNA yielded D and trimming. The table records about 70,000 clones, about 83% of them present only once. The record originates from a study of blood T cell repertoires in COVID-19. Across the whole study: Some COVID-19 samples were acute and others convalescent; all came from the United States, Italy and Spain. Nucleic acid was either cDNA or gDNA, and it came from T cells, B-cell-depleted T cells, or PBMCs.

The chain recombines TRBV5-1 with TRBJ1-1; D is possibly TRBD1 (6 bases). Sequenced input: peripheral blood. This TCR derives from a woman of 80 years or more with acute or convalescent COVID-19. The CDR3 coding sequence is TGCGCCAGCTCTACAGGGTACACTGAAGCTTTCTTT. The encoded protein is CASSTGYTEAFF.